The 10 T cell receptor beta chains listed next were all sequenced from one sample in a study of T-cell reconstitution after alpha-beta-depleted transplantation in children. The TCRbeta library was prepared with unique molecular identifiers. TCRdb redid the calling of the PCR reads with MiXCR, one entry per CDR3 protein. The data show some 600,000 distinct CDR3 sequences, with 10% to 15% seen just once and around 2% held by the top ten. This sample comprised PBMCs, mostly from graft donor cells, obtained 360 days after TCRalphabeta/CD19-depleted stem cell transplant. The receptors here all came from a male patient younger than 18 who had a stem cell transplant for acute myeloid leukemia, so the T cells may come from the graft donor.

This clonotype was seen only a few times. CDR3 in DNA: TGTGCCAGCAGCATAAACCCACTCAATGAGCAGTTCTTC. Protein sequence: CASSINPLNEQFF. This chain connects TRBV13 to TRBJ2-1; no firm D call. Trimming shortened V by 5 bases and J by 6 bases, and 11 bases separated the two germline ends. Germline CDR1 reads PRHDT; CDR2 reads FYEKMQ (reference sequence). CDR3 length equals 13 residues.

J is TRBJ2-3 and V is TRBV28; tentative D call: TRBD2 (6 bases). Trimming stripped 6 bases from V and 2 bases from J, with 12 bases between. CDR1 and CDR2 from the germline V gene are MDHEN and SYDVKM. The CDR3 spans 14 residues. CDR3 DNA: TGTGCCAGCAGCCCCGGGGGAGCCACAGATACGCAGTATTTT. Its protein product is CASSPGGATDTQYF. Drawing the rest from reference TRBV28 and TRBJ2-3, the complete variable domain is DVKVTQSSRYLVKRTGEKVFLECVQDMDHENMFWYRQDPGLGLRLIYFSYDVKMKEKGDIPEGYSVSREKKERFSLILESASTNQTSMYLCASSPGGATDTQYFGPGTRLTVL.

This clonotype showed up just a few times. The V and J genes are TRBV6-5 and TRBJ2-5; D remains ambiguous. Germline V gene data show CDR1 as MNHEY and CDR2 as SVGAGI. V was cut by 3 bases and J by 2 bases, with 13 bases left in between. This CDR3 has 15 residues. CDR3: CASSYLTLGQETQYF. CDR3 in DNA: TGTGCCAGCAGTTATCTGACTCTGGGGCAAGAGACCCAGTACTTC.

This clonotype was picked up a small number of times. V is TRBV7-8 and J is TRBJ2-7; D is ambiguous. Germline loops: CDR1 SGHVS, CDR2 FQNEAQ. Trimming left V 5 bases short and J 4 bases short, with 9 bases between. There are 12 residues in the CDR3. CDR3 amino acids: CASSPLLYEQYF. DNA of the CDR3: TGTGCCAGCAGCCCCCTATTATACGAGCAGTACTTC.

The V call is TRBV10-3, the J call TRBJ2-7, with 13 bases identical to TRBD2. V lost 11 bases and J lost 6; bases outside the gene matches: 13. This CDR3 comprises 15 residues. CDR1 ENHRY and CDR2 SYGVKD come from the germline V gene. The CDR3 reads CAASGLAGEIGEQYF. The DNA of the CDR3 is TGTGCCGCCTCCGGACTAGCGGGAGAAATAGGCGAGCAGTACTTC.

This clonotype was recorded a few times. The chain recombines TRBV28 with TRBJ2-5; a weak D match, TRBD1 (6 bases). CDR3 length: 14 amino acids. V lost 6 bases, J lost 3 bases, and 14 bases lay in between. Germline assignment: CDR1 MDHEN and CDR2 SYDVKM. CDR3 nucleotides: TGTGCCAGCAGATTCCAGGGGATCGAAGAGACCCAGTACTTC. It yields the protein CASRFQGIEETQYF.

This clonotype was observed a few times. The chain employs TRBV29-1 and TRBJ2-5; D not resolved. Trimming took off 4 bases at V and 2 bases at J, with 14 bases between the two ends. The CDR3 consists of 14 residues. Per germline, CDR1 SQVTM and CDR2 ANQGSEA. The CDR3 bases are TGCAGCGTTGGGGCTGCGGCGGTACAAGAGACCCAGTACTTC. This sequence encodes CSVGAAAVQETQYF.

A note on this clonotype: A read error may explain this, as a much larger clone is one base away. The chain employs TRBV7-3 and TRBJ2-1; 8 positions agree with TRBD2. This CDR3 comprises 15 residues. Germline CDR1 SGHTA, CDR2 FQGTGA. Losses at the gene ends were 4 bases for V and 8 bases for J; bases not matched to a gene: 10. The CDR3 sequence: CASSYTGTSNYEQFF. The CDR3 region has the DNA TGTGCCAGCAGCTACACCGGGACTAGTAACTATGAGCAGTTCTTC.

This clonotype occurred a few times. The chain links TRBV12-3 or TRBV12-4 to TRBJ2-1; weak D call: TRBD2 (6 bases). Trimming shortened V by 4 bases and J by 6 bases, and 19 bases separated the two germline ends. This CDR3 has 16 residues. CDR3 protein: CASSSSGLLKINEQFF. The CDR3 region has the DNA TGTGCCAGCAGTTCATCGGGACTCCTTAAAATCAATGAGCAGTTCTTC.

In its sample, this clonotype was seen many times. The chain is built from TRBV7-6 and TRBJ2-3; D remains unclear. Germline CDR1 reads SGHVS; CDR2 reads FNYEAQ. V lost 2 bases to trimming and J lost 3 bases, with 6 bases between them. The CDR3 totals 13 residues. This chain's CDR3 is CASSLIRTDTQYF. In DNA, the CDR3 is TGTGCCAGCAGCTTAATTCGTACAGATACGCAGTATTTT.